Listed below are T cell receptor beta chains from one sample, sequenced in a study of radiotherapy plus CTLA-4 blockade in lung cancer. Repertoires were generated with immunoSEQ multiplex PCR, while TCRdb's copy carries only in-frame clones and drops some. Seen here are about 85,000 clones, 70% to 90% observed once, and the top ten hold just over 2%. Sequencing used peripheral blood, obtained from a patient treated with radiotherapy plus ipilimumab. These receptors all come from a human donor with non-small cell lung cancer who had a partial response to radiotherapy plus ipilimumab. Both conserved end residues are part of each CDR3. A D gene is named only where the DNA matches it firmly. Size is omitted from some rows. Given values are once, few, many or a class for expanded clones.

j_call	d_call	clone_size	v_call	cdr3_aa	cdr3_nt
TRBJ2-1	TRBD1	NA	TRBV4-1	CASSQEGQGYYNEQFF	TGCGCCAGCAGCCAAGAAGGACAGGGATACTACAATGAGCAGTTCTTC
TRBJ2-1	NA	NA	TRBV5-1	CASSLESGNLPVGEQFF	TGCGCCAGCAGCTTGGAGTCGGGGAATCTCCCCGTCGGTGAGCAGTTCTTC
TRBJ1-4	TRBD1	NA	TRBV7-8	CASSAKGGGGGEKLFF	TGTGCCAGCAGCGCCAAAGGGGGCGGGGGGGGTGAAAAACTGTTTTTT
TRBJ1-1	NA	NA	TRBV11-3	CASSLGTSNTEAFF	TGTGCCAGCAGCTTGGGGACATCGAACACTGAAGCTTTCTTT
TRBJ1-4	TRBD1	NA	TRBV5-1	CASSHSIRQGDGEKLFF	TGCGCCAGCAGTCATAGCATACGTCAGGGGGATGGTGAAAAACTGTTTTTT
TRBJ1-2	NA	NA	TRBV6-5	CASSYVWGDIAYGYTF	TGTGCCAGCAGTTACGTGTGGGGAGATATTGCCTATGGCTACACCTTC
TRBJ2-1	TRBD1	NA	TRBV27	CASSSYRDSVVDIYNEQFF	TGTGCCAGCAGTTCCTACCGGGACAGCGTAGTCGACATCTACAATGAGCAGTTCTTC
TRBJ2-1	TRBD2	NA	TRBV13	CASSLKRESYNEQFF	TGTGCCAGCAGCTTAAAGCGGGAGAGCTACAATGAGCAGTTCTTC
TRBJ1-5	TRBD1	NA	TRBV28	CASSLQGVPNQPQHF	TGTGCCAGCAGTTTGCAGGGGGTCCCAAATCAGCCCCAGCATTTT
TRBJ1-2	TRBD1	NA	TRBV5-4	CASSPSDREGYYGYTF	TGTGCCAGCAGCCCATCCGACAGGGAAGGATACTATGGCTACACCTTC
TRBJ2-4	NA	NA	TRBV25-1	CASSESGKNIQYF	TGTGCCAGCAGTGAATCGGGCAAAAACATTCAGTACTTC
TRBJ1-1	TRBD1	NA	TRBV5-4	CASLSWTGVRNMAEAFF	TGTGCCAGCCTAAGCTGGACAGGAGTAAGGAATATGGCTGAAGCTTTCTTT
TRBJ1-5	NA	NA	TRBV15	CATSRRLGQPQHF	TGTGCCACCAGCAGACGCCTCGGTCAGCCCCAGCATTTT
TRBJ1-1	TRBD1	NA	TRBV5-1	CASSPIYGTGTSTEAFF	TGCGCCAGCAGCCCTATTTACGGGACAGGGACCTCCACTGAAGCTTTCTTT
TRBJ1-5	NA	NA	TRBV4-2	CASSQDSSQPQHF	TGTGCCAGCAGCCAAGATAGTTCACAGCCCCAGCATTTT
TRBJ2-3	TRBD1	NA	TRBV28	CASSSIDRAKDREYF	TGTGCCAGCAGTTCGATAGACAGGGCCAAGGATCGGGAGTATTTT
TRBJ1-5	NA	NA	TRBV5-4	CASSQDPQAYSNQPQHF	TGCGCCAGCAGCCAAGATCCACAGGCCTATAGCAATCAGCCCCAGCATTTT
TRBJ2-1	TRBD2	once	TRBV4-2	CASSQDRLAGAVEQFF	TGTGCCAGCAGCCAAGATCGTCTAGCGGGAGCTGTTGAGCAGTTCTTC
TRBJ2-5	TRBD1	NA	TRBV6-6	CASSRQGSGAGETQYF	TGTGCCAGCAGCCGACAGGGGAGCGGAGCTGGGGAGACCCAGTACTTC
TRBJ1-5	NA	NA	TRBV28	CASNGGGGTLSNQPQHF	TGTGCCAGCAATGGGGGGGGCGGGACACTTAGCAATCAGCCCCAGCATTTT
TRBJ1-5	NA	NA	TRBV10-3	CAISGGREGQPQHF	TGTGCCATCAGTGGGGGCAGGGAAGGTCAGCCCCAGCATTTT
TRBJ1-2	NA	NA	TRBV15	CATSRAAGSYGYTF	TGTGCCACCAGCAGGGCCGCTGGGAGCTATGGCTACACCTTC